This T cell receptor beta chain was captured in a study of CD8 T cells in ankylosing spondylitis (TCRdb year 2017). Context from the whole study: The study profiled T cell receptor beta repertoires in healthy donors and ankylosing spondylitis patients to find disease-linked TCR variants. Peripheral blood was sampled, and synovial fluid was additionally collected from ankylosing spondylitis patients. The whole study cohort included some 100 healthy donors and about two dozen ankylosing spondylitis patients.

The sequencer listed for this sample is Illumina HiSeq 2500. Quantitative 5'-RACE with molecular barcodes was used to prepare TCR beta libraries. From the authors' description of their analysis: To identify disease-linked TCR variants, a new computational method was used, one built on a probabilistic model of VDJ rearrangement. In TCRdb, the public reads were trimmed at Q25 with fastp and aligned with MiXCR, with productive beta chains retained. Rows with a matching CDR3 protein are joined into one entry that keeps the most common DNA and genes. These V and J calls are TCRdb output, not the study's own analysis. This sample has more than 150,000 distinct CDR3 sequences in its table, and 15% to 20% of those were observed once. The ten largest clones represent about 4.3% of the sample. Broader findings and caveats from the paper: Some motif variants had previously been reported in the synovial fluid and blood of reactive arthritis patients, which suggests shared mechanisms of disease initiation. The disease-linked clones showed a CD8+ phenotype and occurred at relatively low frequencies in peripheral blood. A TCR beta motif made up of under ten highly homologous amino acid variants appeared to be characteristic of blood from ankylosing spondylitis patients. The disease-linked clones were reported as significantly enriched in matched synovial fluid samples from ankylosing spondylitis patients.

CDR1 DFQATT and CDR2 SNEGSKA are derived from the germline V gene (reference sequence). V gives up 3 bases and J gives up 2 bases, and the segment between their germline ends measures 14 bases. The CDR3 runs 14 residues from the cysteine to the phenylalanine. Only CDR3 DNA remains: 42 bases, in frame from the first base. Note on this clonotype: Its cognate antigen has yet to be identified. It has no much larger one-base neighbor in the sample; base qualities were not kept.

The clonotype comes from a male donor between 5 and 29 years old with ankylosing spondylitis or in good health (not recorded which). Donor details come from another sample of the same person, matched by shared clones. The sequence joins TRBV20-1 to TRBJ2-7, with TRBD2 as a weak D call on 6 bases. Material: blood, either unsorted or a sorted T cell fraction (not recorded which). The nucleotides read TGCAGTGCTAGTTTGTCTAGCGCTACCTACGAGCAGTACTTC. Its product reads: CSASLSSATYEQYF.